One sample yielded the 22 T cell receptor beta chains listed below, sequenced in a study of blood T cell repertoires in COVID-19. Data came from immunoSEQ multiplex PCR; TCRdb stores just in-frame clones and leaves some out. This table holds roughly 140,000 clones, roughly 88% found once. The sequencing sample was made of peripheral blood. The receptors were gathered from a woman between 45 and 60 years old in a cohort sampled during active or convalescent COVID-19.

The chain employs TRBV5-1 and TRBJ2-7; D remains ambiguous. The CDR3 has 18 residues. Trimming stripped 0 bases from V and 4 bases from J, with 23 bases between. Germline CDR1 and CDR2: SGHRS and YFSETQ. The CDR3 loop is CASSLAPPQDYSPYEQYF. CDR3 sequence (DNA): TGCGCCAGCAGCTTGGCCCCGCCTCAGGATTACTCCCCTTACGAGCAGTACTTC.

V is TRBV11-1 and J is TRBJ1-2, with a weak D call TRBD1 (5 bases). CDR3 length equals 14 residues. Per germline, CDR1 SGHAT and CDR2 FQDESV (reference sequence). Trimming pared 4 bases from V and 3 bases from J, leaving 12 bases between. CDR3 nucleotides: TGTGCCAGCAGCTCAGGAGGGGACTACTATGGCTACACCTTC. Amino acids: CASSSGGDYYGYTF.

The chain joins TRBV5-8 to TRBJ2-5; D gene unclear. The CDR3 spans 15 residues. Trimming pared 0 bases from V and 1 base from J, leaving 10 bases between. CDR1 and CDR2 from the germline V gene are SGHTS and YDEGEE. The CDR3 region is CASSLVLQTQETQYF. The CDR3 coding sequence is TGTGCCAGCAGCTTGGTCTTACAGACCCAAGAGACCCAGTACTTC. The full variable domain, its missing parts supplied by reference TRBV5-8 and TRBJ2-5, is EAGVTQSPTHLIKTRGQQATLRCSPISGHTSVYWYQQALGLGLQFLLWYDEGEERNRGNFPPRFSGRQFPNYSSELNVNALELEDSALYLCASSLVLQTQETQYFGPGTRLLVL.

The chain employs TRBV12-3 or TRBV12-4 and TRBJ1-1; the match to TRBD1 covers 7 bases. This CDR3 is built from 11 residues. J was trimmed by 7 bases and V by 5 bases; bases with no gene match: 1. Here the CDR3 DNA reads TGTGCCAGCAGTCGGACAGGTGAAGCTTTCTTT. It yields the protein CASSRTGEAFF.

The chain joins TRBV7-6 to TRBJ2-1, with 9 bases identical to TRBD1. The CDR3 length is 16 residues. The germline V gene has CDR1 SGHVS and CDR2 FNYEAQ. V shed 5 bases and J 4 bases; nucleotides not matched to a gene: 9. This CDR3 is CASSAFRDRDYNEQFF. As DNA, the CDR3 is TGTGCCAGCAGCGCATTCCGGGACAGGGATTACAATGAGCAGTTCTTC.

The chain has TRBV15 and TRBJ2-1; 12 bases agree with TRBD2. V lost 5 bases, J lost 13 bases, and 15 bases stayed unmatched. The CDR3 sequence is 16 residues long. CDR1 and CDR2 (germline): LNHNV, YYDKDF (reference sequence). DNA for the CDR3: TGTGCCACCAGCCGCGAGCTAGCGGGGGGGCGAGTTTCCCAGTTCTTC. This sequence encodes CATSRELAGGRVSQFF. Full variable domain (outside the CDR3, taken from reference TRBV15 and TRBJ2-1): DAMVIQNPRYQVTQFGKPVTLSCSQTLNHNVMYWYQQKSSQAPKLLFHYYDKDFNNEADTPDNFQSRRPNTSFCFLDIRSPGLGDTAMYLCATSRELAGGRVSQFFGPGTRLTVL.

This chain uses TRBV6-5 with TRBJ1-5; D remains ambiguous. Germline loops: CDR1 MNHEY, CDR2 SVGAGI. V shed 0 bases and J shed 3 bases, with 9 bases lying between them. This CDR3 comprises 15 residues. The DNA of the CDR3 is TGTGCCAGCAGTTACTCGGGTACAGACAATCAGCCCCAGCATTTT. Protein product: CASSYSGTDNQPQHF.

This chain links TRBV5-4 with TRBJ2-7; 9 positions agree with TRBD1. This CDR3 region has 13 residues. The germline V gene encodes CDR1 SGHNT and CDR2 YYREEE (reference sequence). Trimming at V came to 5 bases and at J to 7 bases, leaving 7 bases not matched to a gene. The CDR3 spells CASRPGQGLEQYF. For the CDR3, the DNA is TGTGCCAGCAGACCGGGACAGGGACTAGAGCAGTACTTC.

The J gene is TRBJ2-3, the V gene TRBV5-4; TRBD2 might be the D (6 bases). Germline CDR1 and CDR2: SGHNT and YYREEE (reference sequence). This CDR3 comprises 15 residues. The ends were cut back, 0 bases at V and 3 bases at J, with 11 bases in the middle. The CDR3 loop is CASSLGGLKTDTQYF. CDR3 sequence (DNA): TGTGCCAGCAGCTTGGGGGGACTTAAAACAGATACGCAGTATTTT.

The chain is built from TRBV19 and TRBJ1-4, with D tentatively TRBD1 (6 bases). V was clipped by 10 bases and J by 0 bases, with 21 bases between them. The length of the CDR3 is 17 residues. Germline V gene sequence: CDR1 LNHDA, CDR2 SQIVND (reference sequence). The DNA of the CDR3 is TGTGCCACTTCCCGGAACAGGGTTGGTGCAACTAATGAAAAACTGTTTTTT. Residues: CATSRNRVGATNEKLFF.

The CDR3 coding sequence is TGTGCCAGCTTGAGCGGCACATACCAAGAGACCCAGTACTTC. Amino acid sequence: CASLSGTYQETQYF. The chain couples TRBV2 to TRBJ2-5; tentatively, D is TRBD2 (5 bases). The germline CDR1 and CDR2 sequences are SNHLY and FYNNEI. There are 14 residues in the CDR3. The V end lost 8 bases, the J end lost 0 bases, and 13 bases lay between the germline ends.

The rearrangement links TRBV6-6 to TRBJ2-1, with 10 bases matching TRBD2. Germline V lookup: CDR1 MNHNY, CDR2 SVGAGI (reference sequence). This CDR3 region has 15 residues. V lost 4 bases to trimming and J lost 3 bases; unmatched junction nucleotides: 3. The CDR3 DNA follows: TGTGCCAGCAGTTTAGCGGGGGGATTCTACAATGAGCAGTTCTTC. This sequence encodes CASSLAGGFYNEQFF.

This clone has a single count. The V call is TRBV5-5, the J call TRBJ1-2; D gene ambiguous. The germline V and J ends were trimmed by 0 bases and 4 bases, with 13 bases remaining between them. The length of the CDR3 is 15 residues. Germline V gene data show CDR1 as SGHKS and CDR2 as YYEKEE (reference sequence). The chain's CDR3 is CASSLDRLLTYGYTF. As DNA, the CDR3 is TGTGCCAGCAGCTTGGACAGATTATTGACCTATGGCTACACCTTC.

This chain links TRBV4-3 with TRBJ1-6, with D tentatively TRBD1 (6 bases). The CDR3 has 14 residues. Germline V gene data show CDR1 as LGHNA and CDR2 as YSLEER. V was cut by 0 bases and J by 9 bases, with 9 bases left in between. The CDR3 coding sequence is TGCGCCAGCAGCCAAGAATTCAGGGGTTCACCCCTCCACTTT. Its translation is CASSQEFRGSPLHF.

This chain uses TRBV4-3 with TRBJ2-1; the match to TRBD2 covers 11 bases. The CDR3 has 20 residues. Germline V CDR1 and CDR2: LGHNA, YSLEER. The V and J ends lost 0 bases and 2 bases, in that order; junction bases with no gene match: 12. CDR3 DNA sequence: TGCGCCAGCAGCCAAGATCCTTCCCTGCTAGCGGGGGGCCCCTACAATGAGCAGTTCTTC. Encoded protein: CASSQDPSLLAGGPYNEQFF.

The V gene is TRBV9, the J gene TRBJ2-7, with 8 bases that match TRBD2. Trimming at V came to 4 bases and at J to 5 bases, leaving 14 bases not matched to a gene. Looked up from germline, CDR1 is SGDLS and CDR2 is YYNGEE. The CDR3 extends over 16 amino acids. CDR3 sequence (DNA): TGTGCCAGCAGCCCTCGCCCAGAGGCGGGGGGAGACGAGCAGTACTTC. Translated, it gives CASSPRPEAGGDEQYF.

This clone was counted between two and nine times. The chain employs TRBV2 and TRBJ2-7; D unclear. The germline gives CDR1 SNHLY, CDR2 FYNNEI. V shed 5 bases and J shed 3 bases, with 5 bases lying between them. The length of the CDR3 is 11 residues. In DNA, the CDR3 is TGTGCCAGCAGTAACAGCTACGAGCAGTACTTC. Protein sequence: CASSNSYEQYF.

This sequence joins TRBV10-2 and TRBJ1-1; 7 nucleotides line up with TRBD1. With 3 bases clipped from V and 7 bases from J, the junction kept 2 bases outside the gene matches. The CDR3 contains 12 residues. Germline V gene data show CDR1 as WSHSY and CDR2 as SAAADI. CDR3 coding DNA: TGCGCCAGCAGTGACACAGGGGATGAAGCTTTCTTT. Its protein product is CASSDTGDEAFF.

The V call is TRBV11-2, the J call TRBJ2-7; 9 nucleotides agree with TRBD1. Per germline, CDR1 SGHAT and CDR2 FQNNGV. The CDR3 totals 13 residues. V shed 5 bases, J shed 4 bases, and the junction held 3 bases outside the gene matches. The CDR3 loop is CASSRQGVYEQYF. The DNA of the CDR3 is TGTGCCAGCAGCCGACAGGGGGTTTACGAGCAGTACTTC.

The chain links TRBV4-3 to TRBJ2-1; the match to TRBD2 covers 12 bases. Germline loops: CDR1 LGHNA, CDR2 YSLEER. This CDR3 comprises 16 residues. The ends lost 3 bases at V and 9 bases at J; junction bases unmatched: 9. CDR3 in amino acids: CASSHGLAGGLGEQFF. The CDR3 region has the DNA TGCGCCAGCAGCCATGGCCTAGCGGGGGGGCTCGGTGAGCAGTTCTTC.

V gene TRBV3-1 (or the pseudogene TRBV3-2) combines with J gene TRBJ2-5, with 8 bases aligning to TRBD2. V gave up 0 bases and J gave up 0 bases; unmatched junction bases: 9. The CDR3 extends over 18 amino acids. Germline lookup yields CDR1 LGHDT and CDR2 YNNKEL (reference sequence). The CDR3 DNA follows: TGTGCCAGCAGCCAAGAGGGCCCGCGGGGGGTGTACCAAGAGACCCAGTACTTC. Its protein is CASSQEGPRGVYQETQYF.

The V and J genes are TRBV6-4 and TRBJ1-1; D gene unclear. Trimming left V 1 base short and J 4 bases short, with 7 bases between. Germline-derived CDR1 and CDR2 are MRHNA and SNTAGT. The CDR3 extends over 13 amino acids. In DNA form, the CDR3 reads TGTGCCAGCAGTGACTGGGAGGGCACTGAAGCTTTCTTT. It codes for CASSDWEGTEAFF.